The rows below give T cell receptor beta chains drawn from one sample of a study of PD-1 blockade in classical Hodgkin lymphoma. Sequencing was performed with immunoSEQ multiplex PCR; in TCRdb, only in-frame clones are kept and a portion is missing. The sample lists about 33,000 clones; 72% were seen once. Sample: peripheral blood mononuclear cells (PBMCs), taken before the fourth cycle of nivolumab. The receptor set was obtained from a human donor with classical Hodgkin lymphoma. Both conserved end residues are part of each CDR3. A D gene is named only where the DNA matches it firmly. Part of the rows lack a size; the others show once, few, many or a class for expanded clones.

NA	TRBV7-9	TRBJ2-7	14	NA	CASSLLATSHEQYF	TGTGCCAGCAGCTTACTAGCAACCTCGCACGAGCAGTACTTC
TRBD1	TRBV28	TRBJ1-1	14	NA	CASSLTGGAAEAFF	TGTGCCAGCAGTTTGACAGGGGGCGCTGCTGAAGCTTTCTTT
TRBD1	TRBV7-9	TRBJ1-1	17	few	CASSLGGTVTTIERAFF	TGTGCCAGCAGCTTAGGCGGGACAGTAACCACAATCGAGCGTGCTTTCTTT
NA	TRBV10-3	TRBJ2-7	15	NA	CASSSQGGLAYEQYF	TGTGCCAGCAGTTCTCAGGGGGGTCTCGCCTACGAGCAGTACTTC
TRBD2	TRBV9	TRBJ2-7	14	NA	CASSTSGSLHEQYF	TGTGCCAGCAGCACTAGCGGGAGTTTACACGAGCAGTACTTC
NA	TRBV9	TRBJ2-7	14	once	CASSVVAGSYEQYF	TGTGCCAGCAGCGTAGTGGCGGGTTCCTACGAGCAGTACTTC
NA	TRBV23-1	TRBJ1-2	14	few	CASSHRTRPPFNTF	TGCGCCAGCAGTCACCGAACTCGGCCCCCCTTTAACACCTTC
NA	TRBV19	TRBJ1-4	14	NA	CASSQQGLFEKLFF	TGTGCCAGTAGTCAACAGGGCCTTTTTGAAAAACTGTTTTTT
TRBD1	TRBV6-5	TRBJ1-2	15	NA	CASSYSRGQGDGYTF	TGTGCCAGCAGTTACTCCAGGGGACAGGGGGACGGCTACACCTTC
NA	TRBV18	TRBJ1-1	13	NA	CASSPRMTTEAFF	TGTGCCAGCTCACCAAGGATGACAACTGAAGCTTTCTTT
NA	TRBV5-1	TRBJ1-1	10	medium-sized	CASSGGWTFF	TGCGCCAGCAGCGGGGGGTGGACTTTCTTT
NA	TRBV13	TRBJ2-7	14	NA	CASSLMGGPNEQYF	TGTGCCAGCAGCTTAATGGGCGGGCCCAACGAGCAGTACTTC
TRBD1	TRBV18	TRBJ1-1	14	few	CASSPTGVNTEAFF	TGTGCCAGCTCACCAACAGGGGTCAACACTGAAGCTTTCTTT
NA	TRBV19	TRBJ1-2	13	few	CASSIGYGDGYTF	TGTGCCAGTAGTATAGGGTACGGCGATGGCTACACCTTC
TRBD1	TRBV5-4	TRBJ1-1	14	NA	CASSPSQGSLEAFF	TGTGCCAGCAGCCCCTCACAGGGGTCGCTGGAAGCTTTCTTT
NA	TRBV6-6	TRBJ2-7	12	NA	CASSPNDYEQYF	TGTGCCAGCAGTCCAAACGACTACGAGCAGTACTTC
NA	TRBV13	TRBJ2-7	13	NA	CASSPRLVHEQYF	TGTGCCAGCAGCCCCCGACTAGTTCACGAGCAGTACTTC
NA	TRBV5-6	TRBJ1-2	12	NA	CASSSRQAGYTF	TGTGCCAGCAGCTCCCGACAGGCTGGCTACACCTTC
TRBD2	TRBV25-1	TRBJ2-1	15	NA	CASGPGGGPYNEQFF	TGTGCCAGCGGACCCGGGGGGGGTCCTTACAATGAGCAGTTCTTC
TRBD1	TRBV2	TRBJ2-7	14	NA	CASQRAGGSYEQYF	TGTGCCAGTCAAAGGGCAGGGGGATCCTACGAGCAGTACTTC
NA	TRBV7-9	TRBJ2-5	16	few	CASSSGTLINKETQYF	TGTGCCAGCAGCTCTGGGACGCTTATAAACAAAGAGACCCAGTACTTC
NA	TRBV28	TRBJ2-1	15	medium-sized	CASSNNLDGLNEQFF	TGTGCCAGCAGTAATAACCTGGACGGGTTAAATGAGCAGTTCTTC
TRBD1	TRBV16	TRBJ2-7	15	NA	CASSQYGQGVYEQYF	TGTGCCAGCAGCCAATATGGGCAGGGGGTCTACGAGCAGTACTTC
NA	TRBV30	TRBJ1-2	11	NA	CAWEAGDGYTF	TGTGCCTGGGAGGCGGGGGATGGCTACACCTTC
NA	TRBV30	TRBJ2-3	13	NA	CAWSLSWGDTQYF	TGTGCCTGGAGTCTTTCCTGGGGGGATACGCAGTATTTT
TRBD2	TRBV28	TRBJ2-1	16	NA	CASGEELAGYYNEQFF	TGTGCCAGCGGGGAGGAACTAGCGGGGTACTACAATGAGCAGTTCTTC
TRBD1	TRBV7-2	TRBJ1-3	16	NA	CASSFQGTGSGNTIYF	TGTGCCAGCAGCTTCCAAGGGACAGGGTCCGGAAACACCATATATTTT
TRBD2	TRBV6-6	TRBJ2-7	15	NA	CASSPASGGVYEQYF	TGTGCCAGCAGTCCTGCTAGCGGGGGAGTTTACGAGCAGTACTTC
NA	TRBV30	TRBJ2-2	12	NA	CAWHTNTGELFF	TGTGCCTGGCACACGAACACCGGGGAGCTGTTTTTT
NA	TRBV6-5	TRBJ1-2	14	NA	CASSRGQRAYGYTF	TGTGCCAGCAGCCGGGGACAAAGGGCCTATGGCTACACCTTC
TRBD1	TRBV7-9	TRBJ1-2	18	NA	CASSLTPGTGETNYGYTF	TGTGCCAGCAGCTTAACCCCGGGTACAGGGGAAACTAACTATGGCTACACCTTC
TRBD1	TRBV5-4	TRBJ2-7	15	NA	CASSYWTGTTYEQYF	TGTGCCAGCAGCTATTGGACAGGGACCACCTACGAGCAGTACTTC
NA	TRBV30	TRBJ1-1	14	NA	CAWSPGVQNTEAFF	TGTGCCTGGAGCCCCGGGGTACAGAACACTGAAGCTTTCTTT
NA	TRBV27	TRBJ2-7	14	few	CASSLGVAAYEQYF	TGTGCCAGCAGTTTAGGAGTAGCGGCCTACGAGCAGTACTTC
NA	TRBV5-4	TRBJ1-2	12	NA	CASSGGVVGYTF	TGTGCCAGCAGCGGGGGGGTGGTTGGCTACACCTTC